These 19 T cell receptor beta chains were all obtained from the same sample, sequenced in a study of blood T cell repertoires in COVID-19. Here immunoSEQ multiplex PCR was the method, and the copy in TCRdb shows in-frame clones only, minus some. Here the sample spans 470,000 or so clones, nearly 90% being singletons. Sequencing used PBMCs or T cells enriched from blood (not recorded which). Every receptor here comes from a woman aged 18-29 years with acute COVID-19.

The rearrangement uses TRBV12-3 or TRBV12-4 and TRBJ1-2, with TRBD1 matching over 7 bases. The CDR3 extends over 11 amino acids. J gave up 8 bases and V 6 bases, and 3 bases lay outside the gene matches. The CDR3 DNA sequence: TGTGCCAGCAGCGACAGGGTCGGCTACACCTTC. Amino acids: CASSDRVGYTF.

This sequence joins TRBV9 and TRBJ2-1, with D perhaps matching TRBD2 (5 bases). The length of the CDR3 is 14 residues. Germline loops: CDR1 SGDLS, CDR2 YYNGEE. The V end lost 3 bases, the J end lost 6 bases, and 13 bases lay between the germline ends. The DNA of the CDR3 is TGTGCCAGCAGCGCAGTTCGGGGTGGCAATGAGCAGTTCTTC. Its protein is CASSAVRGGNEQFF.

The rearrangement links TRBV13 to TRBJ1-1; 9 bases line up with TRBD1. The CDR3 length is 17 residues. The V gene end was trimmed by 1 base and the J gene end by 0 bases; junction bases not matched to a gene: 6. Germline V gene lookup returns CDR1 PRHDT and CDR2 FYEKMQ (reference sequence). The CDR3 reads CASSLADRGVMNTEAFF. The CDR3 nucleotides are TGTGCCAGCAGCTTAGCTGACAGGGGGGTCATGAACACTGAAGCTTTCTTT.

The V gene is TRBV30, the J gene TRBJ2-1; D perhaps matches TRBD2 (5 bases). Germline CDR1 reads GTSNPN; CDR2 reads SVGIG (reference sequence). V was cut by 7 bases and J by 5 bases, with 18 bases left in between. The CDR3 is 14 residues long. The DNA of the CDR3 is TGTGCCTTCCAGTCGATAGCGATCCACAATGAGCAGTTCTTC. It codes for CAFQSIAIHNEQFF.

V gene TRBV29-1 combines with J gene TRBJ1-1; 11 bases align to TRBD1. V shed 3 bases, J shed 1 base, and the junction held 10 bases outside the gene matches. CDR1 is SQVTM, CDR2 ANQGSEA, per germline. The CDR3 spans 17 residues. The CDR3 coding sequence is TGCAGCGTTGAGGGACGAGGGACAGGGGGAAAGAACACTGAAGCTTTCTTT. This gives the protein CSVEGRGTGGKNTEAFF.

This clone was found once. The chain employs TRBV4-2 and TRBJ2-5; D may be TRBD2 (6 bases). This CDR3 is 18 amino acids long. The germline CDR1 and CDR2 sequences are LGHNA and YNFKEQ. V was clipped by 0 bases and J by 2 bases, with 19 bases between them. The CDR3 is CASSQDLTRGSAQETQYF. The CDR3 DNA follows: TGTGCCAGCAGCCAAGATTTGACACGGGGGTCCGCACAAGAGACCCAGTACTTC.

This sequence joins TRBV20-1 and TRBJ2-5, with 8 bases lining up with TRBD2. The germline V gene encodes CDR1 DFQATT and CDR2 SNEGSKA (reference sequence). This CDR3 is built from 13 residues. The V and J ends lost 3 bases and 2 bases, in that order; junction bases with no gene match: 2. The CDR3 is CSASLAGQETQYF. The CDR3 DNA is TGCAGTGCTAGTTTAGCGGGGCAAGAGACCCAGTACTTC.

This sequence joins TRBV9 and TRBJ1-4, with D unclear. In germline, CDR1 is SGDLS, CDR2 YYNGEE. The V end was cut by 0 bases, the J end by 7 bases, with 10 bases between. This CDR3 is 14 amino acids long. The CDR3 spells CASSVAQSPEKLFF. Written as DNA, the CDR3 is TGTGCCAGCAGCGTAGCTCAAAGCCCTGAAAAACTGTTTTTT. The full variable domain, completed using reference TRBV9 and TRBJ1-4, is DSGVTQTPKHLITATGQRVTLRCSPRSGDLSVYWYQQSLDQGLQFLIQYYNGEERAKGNILERFSAQQFPDLHSELNLSSLELGDSALYFCASSVAQSPEKLFFGSGTQLSVL.

The chain recombines TRBV7-6 with TRBJ2-7, with TRBD1 matching 11 bases. V lost 4 bases, J lost 3 bases, and 5 bases stayed unmatched. The CDR3 runs 15 residues. Looked up from germline, CDR1 is SGHVS and CDR2 is FNYEAQ. The CDR3 nucleotides are TGTGCCAGCAGCTCAGGGACAGGGGGAAACTACGAGCAGTACTTC. Translated: CASSSGTGGNYEQYF.

This clone showed up just once. This CDR3 is also generated by other DNA sequences in the sample. V usage is TRBV3-1 (or the pseudogene TRBV3-2) and J usage is TRBJ1-5; D unclear. The V and J ends lost 1 base and 4 bases respectively, with 5 bases between them. The germline gives CDR1 LGHDT, CDR2 YNNKEL (reference sequence). The CDR3 extends over 13 amino acids. For the CDR3, the DNA is TGTGCCAGCAGCCAAGTTAATAATCAGCCCCAGCATTTT. Translation: CASSQVNNQPQHF.

V is TRBV1 and J is TRBJ2-1; the table's D call, TRBD1, has no DNA check behind it. TRBV1 is a documented pseudogene. The CDR3 loop spans 16 amino acids. CDR3 protein: CTSRCNRDRRAHEQFF. CDR3 coding DNA: TGCACCAGCAGATGCAACCGGGACAGGCGGGCCCATGAGCAGTTCTTC.

This clone was seen only once. The V call is TRBV7-9, the J call TRBJ1-4; tentatively, D is TRBD1 (5 bases). The length of the CDR3 is 16 residues. V lost 5 bases to trimming and J lost 4 bases, with 17 bases between them. Germline V gene data show CDR1 as SEHNR and CDR2 as FQNEAQ (reference sequence). This CDR3 is CASSPRGGHNNEKLFF. The CDR3 DNA reads as TGTGCCAGCAGCCCTCGCGGTGGACACAATAATGAAAAACTGTTTTTT. Variable domain in full (rest from reference TRBV7-9 and TRBJ1-4): DTGVSQNPRHKITKRGQNVTFRCDPISEHNRLYWYRQTLGQGPEFLTYFQNEAQLEKSRLLSDRFSAERPKGSFSTLEIQRTEQGDSAMYLCASSPRGGHNNEKLFFGSGTQLSVL.

The rearrangement uses TRBV10-1 and TRBJ2-1, with 7 positions matching TRBD2. The CDR3 is 13 amino acids. J was trimmed by 7 bases and V by 6 bases; bases with no gene match: 6. The germline gives CDR1 WNHNN, CDR2 SYGVQD (reference sequence). CDR3 coding DNA: TGCGCCAGCAGCACGACTAGCCCGAATGAGCAGTTCTTC. It translates to CASSTTSPNEQFF.

This clone was seen only a few times. The CDR3 sequence: CATGPGQGYNEQFF. The CDR3 DNA reads as TGTGCCACTGGACCGGGACAGGGCTACAATGAGCAGTTCTTC. This chain uses TRBV7-2 with TRBJ2-1; TRBD1 matches 9 bases. Losses at the gene ends were 10 bases for V and 3 bases for J; bases not matched to a gene: 7. The length of the CDR3 is 14 residues. Germline V gene sequence: CDR1 SGHTA, CDR2 FQGNSA.

This chain joins TRBV18 and TRBJ1-1; 11 bases fit TRBD1. The length of the CDR3 is 17 residues. Germline assignment: CDR1 KGHSH and CDR2 LQKENI. Germline trimming cut 3 bases from V and 0 bases from J; bases unmatched to any gene: 6. CDR3 sequence reads: CASSPDRGPLMNTEAFF. In DNA form, the CDR3 reads TGTGCCAGCTCACCGGACAGGGGGCCCTTAATGAACACTGAAGCTTTCTTT.

This chain links TRBV19 with TRBJ1-2, with 7 bases lining up with TRBD1. The V segment lost 3 bases and the J segment 6 bases; nucleotides outside the gene matches: 16. CDR3 length: 17 amino acids. Germline CDR1 and CDR2: LNHDA and SQIVND (reference sequence). In DNA, the CDR3 is TGTGCCAGTAGTATCCCCTGGGGAGGACAGGTGATCGATGGCTACACCTTC. It codes for CASSIPWGGQVIDGYTF.

The rearrangement links TRBV7-9 to TRBJ2-1; 13 bases are a match to TRBD2. The CDR3 sequence is 16 residues long. Germline assignment: CDR1 SEHNR and CDR2 FQNEAQ (reference sequence). V lost 5 bases to trimming and J lost 0 bases; unmatched junction nucleotides: 1. The DNA for the CDR3 is TGTGCCAGCAGCCGGACTAGCGGGAGCTCCTACAATGAGCAGTTCTTC. Protein product: CASSRTSGSSYNEQFF.

The V call is TRBV11-2, the J call TRBJ2-7; TRBD2 might be the D (6 bases). The CDR3 sequence is 13 residues long. Germline CDR1 is SGHAT and CDR2 is FQNNGV. V lost 5 bases, J lost 4 bases, and 12 bases lay in between. As DNA, the CDR3 is TGTGCCAGCAGCCTCGGAGGGAAATACGAGCAGTACTTC. Encoded protein: CASSLGGKYEQYF.

The chain uses TRBV7-2 and TRBJ1-5, with D maybe TRBD1 (6 bases). V shed 5 bases and J shed 0 bases, with 8 bases lying between them. The CDR3 covers 14 residues. From germline, CDR1 is SGHTA and CDR2 FQGNSA. Here the CDR3 DNA reads TGTGCCAGCAGCCTACAGGGTAGCAATCAGCCCCAGCATTTT. Translated, it gives CASSLQGSNQPQHF.